The rows below give T cell receptor beta chains drawn from one sample of a study of OX40 agonist ivuxolimab in advanced cancers. The assay was immunoSEQ multiplex PCR, and TCRdb's table has in-frame clones only and misses some. The data contain over 100,000 clones, approximately 90% of them singletons. This material consisted of CD4+ or CD8+ T cells sorted from blood, taken in a trial of the OX40 agonist ivuxolimab. The receptors stem from an adult with an advanced solid tumor such as melanoma, head and neck, liver or kidney cancer. CDR3s include the opening cysteine and the closing phenylalanine or tryptophan. D genes are given only for firm matches. Rows give clone size only sometimes, using once, few, many, or a class for an expanded clone.

j_gene,d_gene,v_gene,abundance,CDR3aa,CDR3nt
TRBJ1-5,-,TRBV7-2,few,CASSLVAGQNQPQHF,TGTGCCAGCAGCTTAGTGGCAGGGCAGAATCAGCCCCAGCATTTT
TRBJ2-6,-,TRBV18,-,CASSPLVTRGANVLTF,TGTGCCAGCTCACCCTTAGTTACCCGGGGGGCCAACGTCCTGACTTTC
TRBJ1-2,TRBD1,TRBV10-3,-,CAISESGTGNYGYTF,TGTGCCATCAGTGAATCCGGGACAGGGAACTATGGCTACACCTTC
TRBJ1-4,-,TRBV6-1,-,CASSLRAAGEKLFF,TGTGCCAGCAGTTTGCGGGCTGCGGGTGAAAAACTGTTTTTT
TRBJ2-5,TRBD2,TRBV9,-,CASKRGGGAQETQYF,TGTGCCAGCAAGAGAGGCGGGGGAGCCCAAGAGACCCAGTACTTC
TRBJ2-4,-,TRBV4-3,-,CASSQGDVSAKNIQYF,TGCGCCAGCAGCCAGGGGGACGTAAGTGCCAAAAACATTCAGTACTTC
TRBJ1-3,TRBD1,TRBV5-5,-,CASSRDSAGNTIYF,TGTGCCAGCAGCCGGGACAGTGCGGGAAACACCATATATTTT
TRBJ2-7,-,TRBV7-2,-,CASSLLVGYSYEQYF,TGTGCCAGCAGCTTATTAGTGGGCTACAGCTACGAGCAGTACTTC
TRBJ1-4,TRBD1,TRBV30,-,CAWSVQGAEKLFF,TGTGCCTGGAGTGTACAGGGGGCCGAAAAACTGTTTTTT
TRBJ1-3,-,TRBV7-6,-,CASSLSSNSGNTIYF,TGTGCCAGCAGCTTATCCTCGAATTCTGGAAACACCATATATTTT
TRBJ1-5,TRBD1,TRBV9,-,CASSPGTDNQPQHF,TGTGCCAGCAGCCCAGGGACAGACAATCAGCCCCAGCATTTT
TRBJ2-5,TRBD1,TRBV5-4,once,CASSLGGTASPQETQYF,TGTGCCAGCAGCTTGGGGGGGACAGCTTCACCCCAAGAGACCCAGTACTTC
TRBJ1-6,-,TRBV30,-,CALAKQYNSPLHF,TGTGCCCTTGCCAAACAGTATAATTCACCCCTCCACTTT
TRBJ2-5,-,TRBV5-1,-,CASSLAPGGVETQYF,TGCGCCAGCAGCTTGGCCCCAGGTGGAGTAGAGACCCAGTACTTC
TRBJ2-1,-,TRBV7-9,-,CASTRFGPHEQFF,TGTGCCAGCACCCGGTTCGGCCCCCATGAGCAGTTCTTC
TRBJ1-5,-,TRBV11-3,-,CASWEGTDYQPQHF,TGTGCCAGCTGGGAAGGGACCGATTATCAGCCCCAGCATTTT
TRBJ2-5,-,TRBV10-1,-,CASSDTGPRETQYF,TGCGCCAGCAGTGATACGGGACCACGAGAGACCCAGTACTTC
TRBJ1-3,TRBD1,TRBV7-9,-,CASSEQGAGRNTIYF,TGTGCCAGCAGCGAACAGGGGGCAGGGAGAAACACCATATATTTT
TRBJ2-3,-,TRBV7-2,-,CASSLGPLNTQYF,TGTGCCAGCAGCTTAGGGCCTCTGAATACGCAGTATTTT
TRBJ1-4,-,TRBV18,-,CASSPLHSLNEKLFF,TGTGCCAGCTCACCACTTCACAGTCTAAATGAAAAACTGTTTTTT
TRBJ2-1,-,TRBV7-3,-,CASSTRAGGNEQFF,TGTGCCAGCAGCACTCGGGCGGGTGGCAATGAGCAGTTCTTC
TRBJ2-7,TRBD2,TRBV7-9,-,CASSRGGSSSYEQYF,TGTGCCAGCAGCCGGGGAGGGTCGAGCTCCTACGAGCAGTACTTC
TRBJ2-7,-,TRBV6-5,-,CASTKGLTYEQYF,TGTGCCAGCACCAAGGGATTGACCTACGAGCAGTACTTC
TRBJ2-7,-,TRBV29-1,-,CSVVVQSISYEQYF,TGCAGCGTTGTGGTCCAATCGATCTCCTACGAGCAGTACTTC
TRBJ2-3,-,TRBV28,-,CASSLSPRDTQYF,TGTGCCAGCAGTTTATCCCCCCGAGATACGCAGTATTTT
TRBJ1-6,-,TRBV28,-,CASSPPGPGNSPLHF,TGTGCCAGCAGCCCCCCGGGCCCTGGCAATTCACCCCTCCACTTT
TRBJ2-7,-,TRBV20-1,-,CSARSNEQYF,TGCAGTGCTCGCAGCAACGAGCAGTACTTC
TRBJ1-5,-,TRBV29-1,-,CSVVQGLNQPQHF,TGCAGCGTTGTCCAGGGGCTCAATCAGCCCCAGCATTTT
TRBJ1-6,TRBD1,TRBV19,few,CASSPQGRSYNSPLHF,TGTGCCAGTAGTCCACAGGGGCGCTCCTATAATTCACCCCTCCACTTT
TRBJ2-7,TRBD1,TRBV10-3,-,CAIRVTGNYEQYF,TGTGCCATCAGAGTGACAGGGAACTACGAGCAGTACTTC
TRBJ1-1,-,TRBV11-2,-,CASSMSVANTEAFF,TGTGCCAGCAGCATGAGTGTGGCGAACACTGAAGCTTTCTTT
TRBJ2-6,-,TRBV19,-,CATIGKASGANVLTF,TGTGCCACCATAGGGAAAGCCTCTGGGGCCAACGTCCTGACTTTC
TRBJ1-1,TRBD1,TRBV10-3,-,CAISVQGKNTEAFF,TGTGCCATCAGTGTACAGGGGAAGAACACTGAAGCTTTCTTT
TRBJ1-3,-,TRBV6-5,-,CASGGGNTIYF,TGTGCCAGCGGGGGTGGAAACACCATATATTTT
TRBJ2-5,TRBD1,TRBV7-2,-,CASSPPAGQGPSETQYF,TGTGCCAGCAGCCCCCCCGCCGGACAGGGTCCCTCAGAGACCCAGTACTTC
TRBJ2-5,TRBD1,TRBV5-1,-,CASSFMATQGALETQYF,TGCGCCAGCAGCTTTATGGCTACACAGGGGGCTTTAGAGACCCAGTACTTC
TRBJ1-4,-,TRBV5-1,-,CASSFMGRDDEKLFF,TGCGCCAGCAGTTTTATGGGGAGGGATGACGAAAAACTGTTTTTT
TRBJ1-1,-,TRBV6-5,-,CASRRGVGDTEAFF,TGTGCCAGCAGGAGGGGTGTAGGTGACACTGAAGCTTTCTTT
TRBJ2-5,-,TRBV6-1,-,CASFLGGSQYF,TGTGCCAGCTTTCTAGGGGGGTCCCAGTACTTC
TRBJ1-5,-,TRBV7-2,-,CASSLVEGLNQPQHF,TGTGCCAGCAGCTTAGTAGAGGGCCTCAATCAGCCCCAGCATTTT
TRBJ1-2,TRBD1,TRBV10-3,-,CAISEGRGPNYGYTF,TGTGCCATCAGTGAGGGTAGGGGGCCCAACTATGGCTACACCTTC
TRBJ1-3,-,TRBV19,-,CASSDGSGNTIYF,TGTGCCAGTAGTGACGGGTCTGGAAACACCATATATTTT
TRBJ2-3,TRBD2,TRBV4-3,-,CASSQGASGGTADTQYF,TGCGCCAGCAGCCAAGGGGCTAGCGGGGGTACGGCAGATACGCAGTATTTT
TRBJ1-1,TRBD1,TRBV5-1,-,CASSPATGFEAFF,TGCGCCAGCAGCCCGGCGACAGGGTTTGAAGCTTTCTTT
TRBJ1-5,TRBD1,TRBV5-1,-,CASSLEGGRNQPQHF,TGCGCCAGCAGCTTGGAAGGGGGCCGCAATCAGCCCCAGCATTTT
TRBJ2-2,TRBD1,TRBV4-3,-,CASSQPDRGEALFF,TGCGCCAGCAGCCAACCCGACAGGGGGGAGGCGCTGTTTTTT
TRBJ1-5,-,TRBV5-1,-,CASSPWEGEQPQHF,TGCGCCAGCAGCCCCTGGGAGGGCGAGCAGCCCCAGCATTTT
TRBJ2-7,-,TRBV18,-,CASSTSSYEQYF,TGTGCCAGCTCAACTTCTAGCTACGAGCAGTACTTC
TRBJ2-3,TRBD1,TRBV27,-,CASSLNPYGTGGVTDTQYF,TGTGCCAGCAGTTTAAACCCGTACGGGACAGGGGGCGTCACAGATACGCAGTATTTT
TRBJ1-2,-,TRBV6-6,-,CASSYSRARSYGYTF,TGTGCCAGCAGTTACTCCCGGGCGAGGAGCTATGGCTACACCTTC
TRBJ1-1,-,TRBV6-6,-,CASTSLGGRGNTEAFF,TGTGCCAGCACCTCTCTGGGGGGCAGAGGGAACACTGAAGCTTTCTTT
TRBJ1-6,TRBD1,TRBV30,-,CAWSVRQGIYSPLHF,TGTGCCTGGAGTGTACGACAGGGGATTTATTCACCCCTCCACTTT
TRBJ1-2,-,TRBV2,-,CASSAQGGAYGYTF,TGTGCCAGCAGTGCACAGGGTGGGGCGTATGGCTACACCTTC